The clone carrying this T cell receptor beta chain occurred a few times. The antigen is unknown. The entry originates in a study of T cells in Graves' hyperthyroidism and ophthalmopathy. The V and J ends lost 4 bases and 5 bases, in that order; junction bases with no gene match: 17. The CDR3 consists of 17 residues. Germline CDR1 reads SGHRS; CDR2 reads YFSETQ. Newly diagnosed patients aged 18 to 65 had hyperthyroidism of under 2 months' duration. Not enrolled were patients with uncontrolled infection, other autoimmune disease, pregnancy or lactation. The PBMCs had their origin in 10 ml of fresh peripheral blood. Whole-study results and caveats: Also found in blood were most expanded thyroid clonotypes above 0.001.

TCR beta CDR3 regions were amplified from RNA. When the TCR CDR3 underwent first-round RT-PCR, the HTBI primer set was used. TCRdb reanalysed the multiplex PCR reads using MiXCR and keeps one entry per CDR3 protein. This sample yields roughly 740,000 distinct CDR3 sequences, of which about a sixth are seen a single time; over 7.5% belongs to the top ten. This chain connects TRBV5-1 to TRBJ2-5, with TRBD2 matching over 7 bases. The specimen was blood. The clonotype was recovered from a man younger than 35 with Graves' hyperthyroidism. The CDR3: CASSLGPTSLGTETQYF. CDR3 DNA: TGCGCCAGCAGCCTTGGGCCGACTAGCCTCGGGACCGAGACCCAGTACTTC. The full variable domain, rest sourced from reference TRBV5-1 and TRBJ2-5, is KAGVTQTPRYLIKTRGQQVTLSCSPISGHRSVSWYQQTPGQGLQFLFEYFSETQRNKGNFPGRFSGRQFSNSRSEMNVSTLELGDSALYLCASSLGPTSLGTETQYFGPGTRLLVL.